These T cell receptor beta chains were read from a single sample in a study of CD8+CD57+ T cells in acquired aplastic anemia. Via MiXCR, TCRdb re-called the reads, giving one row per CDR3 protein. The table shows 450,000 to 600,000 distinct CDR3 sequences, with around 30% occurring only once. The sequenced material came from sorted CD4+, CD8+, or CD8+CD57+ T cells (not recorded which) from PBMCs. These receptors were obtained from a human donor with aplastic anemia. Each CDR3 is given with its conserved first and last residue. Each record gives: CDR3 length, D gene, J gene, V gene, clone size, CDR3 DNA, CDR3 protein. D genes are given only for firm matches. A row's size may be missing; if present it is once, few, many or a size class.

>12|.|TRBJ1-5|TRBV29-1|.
TGCAGCGTTGTGAGCGGCAATCAGCCCCAGCATTTT
CSVVSGNQPQHF
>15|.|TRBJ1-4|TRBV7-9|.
TGTGCCAGCAGCCCAGAGGGGAGGGGGAAGGAAAAACTGTTTTTT
CASSPEGRGKEKLFF
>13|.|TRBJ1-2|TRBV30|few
TGTGCCTGGAGTGTTTGGGGTATTCCTGGCTACACCTTC
CAWSVWGIPGYTF
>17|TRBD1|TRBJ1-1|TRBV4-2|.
TGTGCCAGCAGCCATCGGACAGGCAGCGGAGGGAACACTGAAGCTTTCTTT
CASSHRTGSGGNTEAFF
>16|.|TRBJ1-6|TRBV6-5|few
TGTGCCAGCAGTTATAGGTCGCGACCGGTGAATTCACCCCTCCACTTT
CASSYRSRPVNSPLHF
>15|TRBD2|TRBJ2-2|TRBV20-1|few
TGCAGTGCGCCGGGACTAGCGGGAGGGGACGGGGAGCTGTTTTTT
CSAPGLAGGDGELFF
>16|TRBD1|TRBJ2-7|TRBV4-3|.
TGCGCCAGCAGCCAAGGGGCCGGGACAGGGTATTACGAGCAGTACTTC
CASSQGAGTGYYEQYF
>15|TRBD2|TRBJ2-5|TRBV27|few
TGTGCCAGCAGTTCCTCTAGCGGGAGTACGAAGACCCAGTACTTC
CASSSSSGSTKTQYF
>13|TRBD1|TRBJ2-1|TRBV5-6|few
TGTGCCAGCAGCTTGGGGGACAGAAATGAGCAGTTCTTC
CASSLGDRNEQFF
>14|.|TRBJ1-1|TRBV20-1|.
TGCAGTGCTAGATATGGCGGCAAGAACACTGAAGCTTTCTTT
CSARYGGKNTEAFF
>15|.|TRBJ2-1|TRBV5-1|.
TGCGCCAGCAGCTTATCACATAGCTCCTCCAATGAGCAGTTCTTC
CASSLSHSSSNEQFF
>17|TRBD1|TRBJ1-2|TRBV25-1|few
TGTGCCAGCAGCCTCCGGGACAGGCTAAGCGGAACCTATGGCTACACCTTC
CASSLRDRLSGTYGYTF
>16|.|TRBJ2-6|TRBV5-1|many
TGCGCCAGCAGCGCCTCGACTACTTCTGGGGCCAACGTCCTGACTTTC
CASSASTTSGANVLTF
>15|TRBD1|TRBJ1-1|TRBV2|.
TGTGCCAGCAGAGCCCGGACAGGGGTGACCACTGAAGCTTTCTTT
CASRARTGVTTEAFF
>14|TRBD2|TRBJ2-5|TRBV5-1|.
TGCGCCAGCAGCATCACTAGCGCGCAAGAGACCCAGTACTTC
CASSITSAQETQYF
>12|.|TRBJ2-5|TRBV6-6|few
TGTGCCAGCAGTTACTTCCAAGAGACCCAGTACTTC
CASSYFQETQYF
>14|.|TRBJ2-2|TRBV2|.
TGTGCCAGCATTATGACTCCGAACACCGGGGAGCTGTTTTTT
CASIMTPNTGELFF
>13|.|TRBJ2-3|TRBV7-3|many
TGTGCCAGCGGAGTAAGGGAGGCAGATACGCAGTATTTT
CASGVREADTQYF
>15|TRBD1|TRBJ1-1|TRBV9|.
TGTGCCAGCAGCCCTCGACAGGGATTAAACACTGAAGCTTTCTTT
CASSPRQGLNTEAFF
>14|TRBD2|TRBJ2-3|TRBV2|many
TGTGCCAGCAGCGGGGGGGCCAGCACAGATACGCAGTATTTT
CASSGGASTDTQYF
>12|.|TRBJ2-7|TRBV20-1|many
TGCAGTGGTCGGGAAAGCTCCTACGAGCAGTACTTC
CSGRESSYEQYF
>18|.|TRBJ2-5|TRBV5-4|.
TGTGCCAGCAGCTTGGGATCGGGTCTGGGGGCGAGCCAAGAGACCCAGTACTTC
CASSLGSGLGASQETQYF
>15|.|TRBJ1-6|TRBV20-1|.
TGCAGTGCTGATATAGAGACAGTGTCGGATTCACCCCTCCACTTT
CSADIETVSDSPLHF
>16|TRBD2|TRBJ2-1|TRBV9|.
TGTGCCAGCAGCGTAGCCCCTAGCGGGAGTCTATTGGTACCGTTCTTC
CASSVAPSGSLLVPFF
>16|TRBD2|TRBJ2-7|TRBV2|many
TGTGCCAGCACCGACGGACTAGCGGGGGGCCGGGGCGAGCAGTACTTC
CASTDGLAGGRGEQYF
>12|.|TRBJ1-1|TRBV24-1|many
TGTGCCACCAGTGATCCGGGACGTAAAGCTTTCTTT
CATSDPGRKAFF
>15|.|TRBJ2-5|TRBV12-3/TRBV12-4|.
TGTGCCAGCAGGACGGGACCACCCGTCCAAGAGACCCAGTACTTC
CASRTGPPVQETQYF
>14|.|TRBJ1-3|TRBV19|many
TGTGCCAGTAGTATTTCGGGGGTTGGAAACACCATATATTTT
CASSISGVGNTIYF
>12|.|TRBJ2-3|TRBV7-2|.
TGTGCCAGCAGCCTACTAGCAAGTACGCAGTATTTT
CASSLLASTQYF
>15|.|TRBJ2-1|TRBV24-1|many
TGTGCCACCAGTGCCAATCAATTACCGGACAATGAGCAGTTCTTC
CATSANQLPDNEQFF
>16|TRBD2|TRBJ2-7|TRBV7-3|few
TGTGCCAGCAGCTTGCCTAGCGGGAGTTCCCCCTACGAGCAGTACTTC
CASSLPSGSSPYEQYF
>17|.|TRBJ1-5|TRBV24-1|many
TGTGCCACCAGTGACCGCAGGGCGGCAGCGAGCAATCAGCCCCAGCATTTT
CATSDRRAAASNQPQHF
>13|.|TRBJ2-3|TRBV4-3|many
TGCGCCAGCAGCCAAGGCAGGGCAGATACGCAGTATTTT
CASSQGRADTQYF
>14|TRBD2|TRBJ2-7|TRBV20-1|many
TGCAGTGCTAGAGCAGCGGGAGGGCCCAACGAGCAGTACTTC
CSARAAGGPNEQYF
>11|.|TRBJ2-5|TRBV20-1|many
TGCAGTGCTATCCCAAAAGAGACCCAGTACTTC
CSAIPKETQYF
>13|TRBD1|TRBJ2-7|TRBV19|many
TGTGCCAGTAGTACGATGACAGGGGGCGAGCAGTACTTC
CASSTMTGGEQYF
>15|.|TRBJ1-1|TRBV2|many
TGTGCCAGCAGTGTACAGGGCCCCCCCACGACTGAAGCTTTCTTT
CASSVQGPPTTEAFF
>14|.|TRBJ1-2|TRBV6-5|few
TGTGCCAGCAGTTACTCTCGGGGGGAATTAGGCTACACCTTC
CASSYSRGELGYTF
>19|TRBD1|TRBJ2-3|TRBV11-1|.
TGTGCCAGCAGCTTACCCCCTCTGACGGGACAGAATAGCACAGATACGCAGTATTTT
CASSLPPLTGQNSTDTQYF
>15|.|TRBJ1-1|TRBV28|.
TGTGCCAGCACCCACCGGGGCAGAATGAACACTGAAGCTTTCTTT
CASTHRGRMNTEAFF
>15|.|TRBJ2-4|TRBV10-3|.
TGTGCCATCAGCGCAGGGGCGGGGGCCAAAAACATTCAGTACTTC
CAISAGAGAKNIQYF
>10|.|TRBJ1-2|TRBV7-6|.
TGTGCCAGCAGAATAGTTGGGTACACCTTC
CASRIVGYTF
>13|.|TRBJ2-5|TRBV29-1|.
TGCAGCGTCATGACGGTGTTCGGGGAGACCCAGTACTTC
CSVMTVFGETQYF